A selection of T cell receptor beta chains follows, all from one sample in a study of T-cell memory formation after mild COVID-19. From the 5' RACE reads, TCRdb called clonotypes with MiXCR, one entry per CDR3 protein. The sample has some 300,000 distinct CDR3 sequences, 20% to 25% seen once. The sample was PBMCs or a T cell subset sorted from them (not recorded which). Receptors were obtained from a man aged 18 to 29 who had mild COVID-19 (a few samples of this study predate the infection). Cell type and time point are not known. Both conserved end residues are part of each CDR3. D genes are given only for firm matches. Size values are once, few and many counts, or a class for expanded clones, and some rows have none.

v_gene	abundance	j_gene	d_gene	CDR3aa	CDR3nt
TRBV7-6	-	TRBJ1-1	-	CASSLVGGVSRTEAFF	TGTGCCAGCAGCTTGGTAGGGGGAGTCTCCAGGACTGAAGCTTTCTTT
TRBV7-9	-	TRBJ2-5	TRBD2	CASSATSGGRKTQYF	TGTGCCAGCAGCGCAACTAGCGGGGGGCGAAAGACCCAGTACTTC
TRBV25-1	few	TRBJ2-3	TRBD2	CASSDSGGSPDTQYF	TGTGCCAGCAGTGATAGCGGGGGGAGCCCAGATACGCAGTATTTT
TRBV5-1	-	TRBJ2-7	TRBD1	CASSLEGQGPYEQYF	TGCGCCAGCAGCTTGGAGGGACAGGGGCCCTACGAGCAGTACTTC
TRBV7-6	few	TRBJ2-5	-	CASSLAYRLGETQYF	TGTGCCAGCAGCTTAGCGTACCGACTAGGCGAGACCCAGTACTTC
TRBV6-2/TRBV6-3	-	TRBJ1-1	-	CASSNRLDEAFF	TGTGCCAGCAGTAATAGACTGGATGAAGCTTTCTTT
TRBV20-1	-	TRBJ1-5	-	CSARRGTRQPQHF	TGCAGTGCTAGAAGGGGGACGCGGCAGCCCCAGCATTTT
TRBV7-2	few	TRBJ1-1	-	CASSLVGGANTEAFF	TGTGCCAGCAGCTTAGTTGGGGGGGCGAACACTGAAGCTTTCTTT
TRBV12-3/TRBV12-4	-	TRBJ1-1	-	CASTNTQGNTEAFF	TGTGCCAGCACCAATACGCAGGGGAACACTGAAGCTTTCTTT
TRBV21-1	few	TRBJ2-7	-	CASSKRGNSYEQYF	TGTGCCAGCAGCAAAAGGGGGAACTCCTACGAGCAGTACTTC
TRBV12-3/TRBV12-4	few	TRBJ2-3	-	CASSLPGLADTQYF	TGTGCCAGCAGTCTGCCGGGACTTGCAGATACGCAGTATTTT
TRBV25-1	-	TRBJ1-3	-	CASSEMGSSGNTIYF	TGTGCCAGCAGTGAAATGGGCAGCTCTGGAAACACCATATATTTT
TRBV5-1	few	TRBJ1-4	TRBD1	CASSLTGDDEKLFF	TGCGCCAGCAGCCTGACAGGGGACGATGAAAAACTGTTTTTT
TRBV20-1	few	TRBJ2-7	-	CSARIPGGQEQYF	TGCAGTGCTAGGATTCCCGGGGGGCAAGAGCAGTACTTC
TRBV29-1	few	TRBJ1-1	-	CSVVFLSSWNTEAFF	TGCAGCGTTGTGTTCCTCTCCAGCTGGAACACTGAAGCTTTCTTT
TRBV2	-	TRBJ1-1	-	CASNRQTSGTEAFF	TGTGCCAGCAACAGACAGACGTCGGGGACTGAAGCTTTCTTT
TRBV9	few	TRBJ1-3	-	CASSKGAGNTIYF	TGTGCCAGCAGTAAGGGGGCTGGAAACACCATATATTTT
TRBV29-1	many	TRBJ1-4	TRBD1	CSVGQGGEKLFF	TGCAGCGTTGGACAGGGGGGAGAAAAACTGTTTTTT
TRBV7-9	-	TRBJ1-6	TRBD1	CASGGTGYSPLHF	TGTGCCAGCGGGGGGACAGGGTATTCACCCCTCCACTTT
TRBV20-1	-	TRBJ2-1	-	CSAIWTVRGDEQFF	TGCAGTGCTATTTGGACAGTCCGTGGGGATGAGCAGTTCTTC
TRBV6-1	many	TRBJ2-3	-	CASSTGMGGADTQYF	TGTGCCAGCAGTACAGGGATGGGTGGGGCAGATACGCAGTATTTT
TRBV6-5	-	TRBJ1-1	TRBD1	CASSYQTGGPEAFF	TGTGCCAGCAGTTACCAGACAGGGGGGCCTGAAGCTTTCTTT
TRBV5-1	-	TRBJ2-3	TRBD2	CASSSHGGGGASDTQYF	TGCGCCAGCAGCTCCCACGGGGGGGGCGGGGCCTCAGATACGCAGTATTTT
TRBV27	few	TRBJ2-1	TRBD2	CASSFSSGREQFF	TGTGCCAGCAGTTTCTCCTCCGGGAGGGAGCAGTTCTTC
TRBV15	few	TRBJ1-2	TRBD1	CATSRDFGQAAYGYTF	TGTGCCACCAGCAGAGACTTTGGACAGGCTGCCTATGGCTACACCTTC
TRBV29-1	-	TRBJ1-1	-	CSVGTVNTEAFF	TGCAGCGTCGGGACTGTGAACACTGAAGCTTTCTTT
TRBV11-2	many	TRBJ2-4	-	CASTLGDENIQYF	TGTGCCAGCACCCTAGGAGATGAAAACATTCAGTACTTC
TRBV20-1	few	TRBJ2-3	TRBD1	CSAQPDQGATDTQYF	TGCAGTGCCCAACCGGACCAGGGGGCGACAGATACGCAGTATTTT
TRBV5-1	few	TRBJ2-1	-	CASSSSGQSGAVYNEQFF	TGCGCCAGCAGCTCCTCCGGACAGAGCGGGGCTGTCTACAATGAGCAGTTCTTC
TRBV4-1	-	TRBJ2-2	-	CASSYSTGAEELFF	TGCGCCAGCAGCTACAGCACAGGAGCCGAGGAGCTGTTTTTT
TRBV12-3/TRBV12-4	-	TRBJ2-3	TRBD1	CASSALTGPDTQYF	TGTGCCAGCAGTGCCTTGACAGGGCCAGATACGCAGTATTTT